A single sample gave rise to the 20 T cell receptor beta chains below, sequenced in a study of early T cells in non-severe SARS-CoV-2 infection. One entry per CDR3 protein results from TCRdb running MiXCR on the 5' RACE reads. This table has some 66,000 distinct CDR3 sequences, roughly 13% appearing once. The source material was whole blood. Receptors were obtained from an adult who was a healthcare worker with PCR-confirmed SARS-CoV-2 infection or an uninfected control (not recorded which).

This chain joins TRBV20-1 and TRBJ1-5, with D perhaps TRBD1 (5 bases). This CDR3 has 13 amino acids. The germline V and J ends were trimmed by 2 bases and 5 bases, with 10 bases remaining between them. The germline V gene encodes CDR1 DFQATT and CDR2 SNEGSKA (reference sequence). In DNA form, the CDR3 reads TGCAGTGCTAGAACCGGGACCGATCAGCCCCAGCATTTT. Protein sequence: CSARTGTDQPQHF.

V usage is TRBV9 and J usage is TRBJ1-5, with D unclear. This CDR3 spans 14 amino acids. Germline CDR1 SGDLS, CDR2 YYNGEE. Trimming took off 0 bases at V and 4 bases at J, with 8 bases between the two ends. The CDR3 sequence: CASSVDPLNQPQHF. CDR3 sequence (DNA): TGTGCCAGCAGCGTAGATCCCCTTAATCAGCCCCAGCATTTT.

In its sample, this clonotype was seen many times. This sequence joins TRBV7-3 and TRBJ2-1; 7 bases are a match to TRBD1. The CDR3 sequence is 16 residues long. V was pared by 3 bases and J by 4 bases, with 9 bases of the junction left unmatched. Germline lookup yields CDR1 SGHTA and CDR2 FQGTGA. The CDR3 spells CASSFTLGQRYNEQFF. The DNA for the CDR3 is TGTGCCAGCAGCTTTACCCTGGGACAGAGATACAATGAGCAGTTCTTC.

The chain combines TRBV6-1 with TRBJ2-7, with no clear D. Trimming removed 5 bases from V and 3 bases from J, with 8 bases in between. The CDR3 is 12 amino acids. CDR1 is MNHNS and CDR2 is SASEGT in the germline V gene. The CDR3 region is CASSIFNYEQYF. The CDR3, as DNA: TGTGCCAGCAGTATATTCAACTACGAGCAGTACTTC.

This clonotype was picked up many times. This chain connects TRBV29-1 to TRBJ2-5; TRBD2 might be the D (5 bases). This CDR3 region has 12 residues. Germline V gene data show CDR1 as SQVTM and CDR2 as ANQGSEA. The V gene lost 2 bases and the J gene lost 6 bases, with 10 bases spanning the gap. CDR3 DNA: TGCAGCGTTGAAAGGCCCGGGAAGACCCAGTACTTC. Protein product: CSVERPGKTQYF.

This clonotype appeared a few times. J is TRBJ1-5 and V is TRBV20-1, with D perhaps matching TRBD1 (6 bases). This CDR3 comprises 13 residues. Trimming took off 5 bases at V and 7 bases at J, with 15 bases between the two ends. Germline-derived CDR1 and CDR2 are DFQATT and SNEGSKA (reference sequence). Written as DNA, the CDR3 is TGCAGTGCTGGCCCGACAGGCGACCAGCCCCAGCATTTT. Its protein is CSAGPTGDQPQHF.

Only a few counts were recorded for this clonotype. J is TRBJ2-3 and V is TRBV3-1, with D unresolved. CDR1 is LGHDT, CDR2 YNNKEL, per germline (reference sequence). Trimming shortened V by 3 bases and J by 0 bases, and 7 bases separated the two germline ends. This CDR3 is built from 14 residues. The chain's CDR3 is CASSHYTSTDTQYF. CDR3 DNA: TGTGCCAGCAGCCATTATACTAGCACAGATACGCAGTATTTT.

The sample holds a few counts of this clonotype. CDR3 nucleotide sequence: TGTGCCAGCTCCCCGGGGCAGAACCCGTCCTACAATGAGCAGTTCTTC. It translates to CASSPGQNPSYNEQFF. The chain is built from TRBV18 and TRBJ2-1; D is tentatively TRBD1 or TRBD2 (5 bases each). The CDR3 extends over 16 amino acids. The V end was cut by 6 bases, the J end by 1 base, with 16 bases between. CDR1 is KGHSH, CDR2 LQKENI, per germline.

The table lists this clonotype with a few counts. The chain couples TRBV3-1 to TRBJ2-7; possibly TRBD2 for D (5 bases). In germline, CDR1 is LGHDT, CDR2 YNNKEL (reference sequence). This CDR3 is built from 15 residues. The V end was cut by 4 bases, the J end by 7 bases, with 20 bases between. CDR3: CASSLAGGSLREQYF. Here the CDR3 DNA reads TGTGCCAGCAGCCTAGCCGGAGGATCGTTAAGAGAGCAGTACTTC.

Sample share makes this clonotype medium-sized (0.01 to 0.1%). A much more abundant neighbour one base away suggests this may be a read error. The chain links TRBV12-3 or TRBV12-4 to TRBJ1-3; no firm D call. The CDR3 extends over 16 amino acids. The CDR3 loop reads CASRIPGRFSENTIYF. CDR3 sequence (DNA): TGTGCCAGCAGAATACCCGGACGGTTCTCTGAAAACACCATATATTTT.

This clonotype was counted ten times or more. J is TRBJ2-2 and V is TRBV6-1; D not resolved. CDR1 is MNHNS and CDR2 is SASEGT in the germline V gene. V lost 2 bases and J lost 1, with 11 bases in between. The CDR3 runs 16 residues. The CDR3, as DNA: TGTGCCAGCAGTGAACGAAACTTTCTGAACACCGGGGAGCTGTTTTTT. This encodes CASSERNFLNTGELFF.

The chain links TRBV20-1 to TRBJ1-6, with D unclear. V lost 1 base and J lost 7, with 5 bases in between. This CDR3 has 12 amino acids. Germline-derived CDR1 and CDR2 are DFQATT and SNEGSKA (reference sequence). As DNA, the CDR3 is TGCAGTGCTAGAGGAGGGAATTCACCCCTCCACTTT. This translates into CSARGGNSPLHF.

This chain links TRBV12-3 or TRBV12-4 with TRBJ2-7; D not certain. The CDR3 loop spans 15 amino acids. V was shortened by 3 bases and J by 2 bases, with 14 bases between the two germline ends. Here the CDR3 reads CASSFWAGRTYEQYF. CDR3 in DNA: TGTGCCAGCAGTTTCTGGGCAGGACGAACCTACGAGCAGTACTTC.

In this sample, this clonotype turned up a few times. The rearrangement joins TRBV5-6 to TRBJ2-7, with D unresolved. The germline V gene encodes CDR1 SGHDT and CDR2 YYEEEE. V was cut by 2 bases and J by 1 base, with 25 bases left in between. The CDR3 is made up of 19 amino acids. CDR3 in amino acids: CASSFSRALSRIGSYEQYF. CDR3 DNA: TGTGCCAGCAGCTTCAGCCGGGCCCTCAGCCGAATTGGGTCCTACGAGCAGTACTTC.

This clonotype occurred many times. The chain carries TRBV28 and TRBJ2-2; 11 bases match TRBD2. The CDR3 has 14 amino acids. J gave up 9 bases and V 6 bases, and 6 bases lay outside the gene matches. The germline V gene has CDR1 MDHEN and CDR2 SYDVKM. This CDR3 reads CASSPGLAERELFF. CDR3 nucleotides: TGTGCCAGCAGCCCGGGACTAGCGGAACGGGAGCTGTTTTTT.

This clonotype showed up just a few times. The chain joins TRBV7-2 to TRBJ2-1, with D possibly matching TRBD2 (5 bases). This CDR3 has 15 amino acids. Trimming pared 3 bases from V and 1 base from J, leaving 10 bases between. Per the germline V gene, CDR1 is SGHTA and CDR2 is FQGNSA. The CDR3 loop is CASSLGRTSYNEQFF. The DNA of the CDR3 is TGTGCCAGCAGCTTGGGTAGGACTTCCTACAATGAGCAGTTCTTC.

The V gene is TRBV20-1, the J gene TRBJ2-1; possibly TRBD2 for D (5 bases). The V end lost 2 bases, the J end lost 3 bases, and 14 bases lay between the germline ends. The CDR3 is 15 residues long. Germline V CDR1 and CDR2: DFQATT, SNEGSKA (reference sequence). CDR3 loop: CSARSSSRDYNEQFF. CDR3 sequence (DNA): TGCAGTGCTAGATCCTCCTCCCGGGACTACAATGAGCAGTTCTTC.

The gene calls are TRBV6-2 or TRBV6-3 and TRBJ2-7; 8 nucleotides agree with TRBD2. The CDR3 length is 14 residues. Germline values: CDR1 MNHEY, CDR2 SVGEGT. Trimming at V came to 7 bases and at J to 4 bases, leaving 9 bases not matched to a gene. CDR3 sequence: CASTEASGPYEQYF. The DNA of the CDR3 is TGTGCCAGCACGGAAGCTAGCGGGCCTTACGAGCAGTACTTC.

The genes are TRBV5-1 and TRBJ2-7; TRBD1 aligns across 7 bases. V shed 2 bases and J 2 bases; nucleotides not matched to a gene: 7. This CDR3 is built from 15 residues. CDR1 and CDR2 from the germline V gene are SGHRS and YFSETQ. As DNA, the CDR3 is TGCGCCAGCAGCTTAACAACAGGGGCCACCTACGAGCAGTACTTC. Its translation: CASSLTTGATYEQYF.

Many counts were recorded for this clonotype. The V gene is TRBV5-5, the J gene TRBJ1-5; the D is unclear. The V gene's germline CDR1 is SGHKS and CDR2 YYEKEE (reference sequence). The V and J ends lost 6 bases and 1 base respectively, with 17 bases between them. The CDR3 runs to 16 residues. CDR3 coding DNA: TGTGCCAGCACCCCCGTCGTTGACCTCAGCAATCAGCCCCAGCATTTT. It is translated as CASTPVVDLSNQPQHF.